The clone carrying this T cell receptor beta chain turned up a few times. As yet, its antigen is unknown. The sample comes from a study of early T cells in non-severe SARS-CoV-2 infection. On the study more broadly: Unpaired chains resulted from sequencing bulk RNA of unsorted whole blood. Study-level results: Matching against VDJdb likely underestimated virus-specific expansions, favoring anti-spike CD8.

From germline, CDR1 is ENHRY and CDR2 SYGVKD. This CDR3 has 13 amino acids. V lost 10 bases to trimming and J lost 0 bases, with 10 bases between them. Individual cDNA molecules each received unique molecular identifiers attached to them. TCRdb fed the 5' RACE reads into MiXCR, producing one record per CDR3 protein. The table shows tens of thousands of distinct CDR3 sequences, with 14% occurring only once. This sequence was found in an adult who was a healthcare worker with PCR-confirmed SARS-CoV-2 infection or an uninfected control (not recorded which). The rearrangement links TRBV10-3 to TRBJ1-3; D is uncertain. Sequencing input: whole blood. The CDR3 nucleotides are TGTGCCACCCTCGAGTACTCTGGAAACACCATATATTTT. Translation gives CATLEYSGNTIYF.